This record looks at one T cell receptor (beta chain) sequence and its context. The target of this receptor is not known. No base qualities exist here, and no much larger clone lies one base off it. The data were taken from a study of regulatory T cells in long-lasting Graves disease (dated by TCRdb to the early 2020s). About the full investigation: To count as having persistent Graves' disease, a patient had to have received antithyroid drug treatment for over 5 years with TSH receptor autoantibodies remaining persistently positive. Patients with persistent Graves' disease were compared with patients with newly diagnosed Graves' disease using TCR sequencing and RNA sequencing of peripheral blood. The study was registered as a clinical trial and conducted in China. In the clinical cohort, patients with persistent Graves' disease had used antithyroid drugs for an average of about 10.3 years. A total of roughly 35 samples underwent TCR sequencing: around 13 from persistent and 20 from newly diagnosed Graves' disease patients.

The sample's time point, from its label and the paper: persistent/refractory GD, antithyroid drugs over 5 years with positive TRAb. For both TCR sequencing and RNA sequencing, RNA was extracted from PBMCs in TRIzol. The diagnosis of Graves' disease was made according to American Thyroid Association guidelines. Patients were recruited from an endocrinology department in Xi'an, China. From each patient, around 8.3 milliliters of peripheral blood was collected into an EDTA anticoagulant tube. Ficoll Paque Plus density gradient separation was used to isolate PBMCs, and no further T cell sorting was done. An Agilent 2100 Bioanalyzer and agarose gel were used to check RNA quality, and a NanoDrop 2000 was used to measure RNA concentration. V lost 6 bases and J lost 4 bases; the stretch between them is 21 bases long. The germline V gene encodes CDR1 SGHRS and CDR2 YFSETQ. The CDR3 goes from the cysteine to the phenylalanine over 16 residues. CDR3 DNA is the only sequence kept; it has 48 bases, read in frame from the first base.

Preparation of the library involved multiplex PCR. TCRdb lists the instrument as Illumina HiSeq 4000. To build TCR beta libraries, CDR3 regions were amplified by Arm-PCR using iRepertoire HTBI primers. Before sequencing, the PCR products went through gel purification. The study's processing was this. Gene usage analysis of CDR3 amino acid clonotypes relied on the 62 TRBV and 13 to 15 TRBJ segments identified across samples. COPE and FqMerger were used to merge filtered high-quality paired reads into contigs. BLAST was used to align contigs to the IMGT TRBV, TRBD and TRBJ reference genes, and CDR3 was defined following IMGT. Any clonotype with a frequency above 0.1% was counted as a highly expanded clone. Repertoire diversity was measured by Shannon entropy, and V-J evenness by the Gini coefficient. A clonotype found in more than one individual was treated as public. The public reads were quality trimmed at Q25 with fastp and then assembled into clones with MiXCR by TCRdb, keeping productive beta chains. A single entry per CDR3 protein holds the most common genes and DNA from its merged rows. The V and J calls here are based on TCRdb, not the publication. In this sample the table shows a few hundred thousand distinct CDR3 sequences, roughly 25% of which occur a single time. The ten biggest clones cover approximately 30% of the sample.

General findings and caveats noted by the study authors: Patients with persistent disease shared more public clonotypes (over 2,500) than newly diagnosed patients did (nearly 1,000). Compared with newly diagnosed patients, patients with persistent Graves' disease had lower TCR Shannon entropy and fewer highly expanded clones, which suggests clonal expansion. Sequencing and analysis were restricted to the TCR beta chain. Peripheral blood alone was examined, since thyroid tissue, which constituted the primary lesion, could not be accessed. The authors noted that the small sample size was a limitation that may lower accuracy. Preferential use of TRBV28, TRBJ1-2 and TRBJ2-5 was observed in persistent disease, whereas TRBV20-1 and TRBJ2-1 were favored in newly diagnosed disease.

The sequence links TRBV5-1 to TRBJ2-3, with the D call perhaps TRBD1 or TRBD2, as 5 bases match in each case. Specimen: peripheral blood mononuclear cells (PBMCs), collected when the disease was refractory, from a patient treated with antithyroid drugs. This clonotype originated in a woman between 35 and 50 years old with Graves disease. Donor details come from another sample of the same person, matched by shared clones. The DNA sequence reads TGCGCCAGCAACCTTGGTATGGGGACGCATGCAGATACGCAGTATTTT. Its amino acids are CASNLGMGTHADTQYF.